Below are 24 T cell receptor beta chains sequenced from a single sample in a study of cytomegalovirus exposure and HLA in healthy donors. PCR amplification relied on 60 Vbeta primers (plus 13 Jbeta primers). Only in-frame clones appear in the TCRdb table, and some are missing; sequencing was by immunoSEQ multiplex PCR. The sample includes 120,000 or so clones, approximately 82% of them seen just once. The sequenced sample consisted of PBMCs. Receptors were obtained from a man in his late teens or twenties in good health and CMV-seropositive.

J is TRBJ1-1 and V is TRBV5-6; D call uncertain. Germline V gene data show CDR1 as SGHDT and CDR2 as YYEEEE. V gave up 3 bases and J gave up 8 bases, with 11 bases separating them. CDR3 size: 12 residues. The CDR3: CASSWTSQEAFF. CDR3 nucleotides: TGTGCCAGCAGCTGGACTTCCCAGGAAGCTTTCTTT.

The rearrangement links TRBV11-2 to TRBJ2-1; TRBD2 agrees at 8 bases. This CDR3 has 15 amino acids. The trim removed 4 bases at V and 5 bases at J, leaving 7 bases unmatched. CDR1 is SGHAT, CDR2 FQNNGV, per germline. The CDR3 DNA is TGTGCCAGCAGCTCATACGGGGGGGTAAACAATGAGCAGTTCTTC. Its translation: CASSSYGGVNNEQFF.

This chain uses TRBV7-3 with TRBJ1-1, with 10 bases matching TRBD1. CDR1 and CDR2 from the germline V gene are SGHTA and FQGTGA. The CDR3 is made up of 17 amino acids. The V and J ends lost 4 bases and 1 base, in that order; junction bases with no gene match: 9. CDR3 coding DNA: TGTGCCAGCAGCTCAGCCGCGGGGACAGGGGCGAACACTGAAGCTTTCTTT. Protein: CASSSAAGTGANTEAFF. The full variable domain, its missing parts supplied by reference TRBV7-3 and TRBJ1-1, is GAGVSQTPSNKVTEKGKYVELRCDPISGHTALYWYRQSLGQGPEFLIYFQGTGAADDSGLPNDRFFAVRPEGSVSTLKIQRTERGDSAVYLCASSSAAGTGANTEAFFGQGTRLTVV.

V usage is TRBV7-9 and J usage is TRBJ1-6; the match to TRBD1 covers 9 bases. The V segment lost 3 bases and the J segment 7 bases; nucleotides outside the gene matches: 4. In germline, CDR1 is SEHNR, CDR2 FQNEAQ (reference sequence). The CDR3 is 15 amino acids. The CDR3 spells CASSLGQGGNSPLHF. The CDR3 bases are TGTGCCAGCAGCTTGGGACAGGGAGGGAATTCACCCCTCCACTTT.

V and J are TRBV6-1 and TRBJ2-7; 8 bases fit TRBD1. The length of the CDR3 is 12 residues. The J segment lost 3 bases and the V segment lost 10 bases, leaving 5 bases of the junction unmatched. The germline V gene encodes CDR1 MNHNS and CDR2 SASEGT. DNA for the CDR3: TGTGCCACCCGGGACAGGCACTACGAGCAGTACTTC. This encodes CATRDRHYEQYF.

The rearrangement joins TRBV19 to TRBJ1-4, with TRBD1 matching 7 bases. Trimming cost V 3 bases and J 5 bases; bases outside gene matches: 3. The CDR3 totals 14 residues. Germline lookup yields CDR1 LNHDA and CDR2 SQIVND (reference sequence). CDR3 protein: CASSMTGTNEKLFF. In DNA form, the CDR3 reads TGTGCCAGTAGTATGACAGGGACGAATGAAAAACTGTTTTTT.

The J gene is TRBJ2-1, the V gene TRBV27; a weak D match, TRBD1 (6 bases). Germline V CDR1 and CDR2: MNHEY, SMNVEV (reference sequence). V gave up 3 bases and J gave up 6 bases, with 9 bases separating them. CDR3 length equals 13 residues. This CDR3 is CASSLPGANEQFF. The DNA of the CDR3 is TGTGCCAGCAGTTTGCCAGGGGCCAATGAGCAGTTCTTC.

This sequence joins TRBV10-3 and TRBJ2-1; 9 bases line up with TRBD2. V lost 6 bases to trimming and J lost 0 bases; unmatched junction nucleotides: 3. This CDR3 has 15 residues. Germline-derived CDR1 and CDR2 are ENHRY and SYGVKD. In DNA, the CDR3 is TGTGCCATCAGCCCGACTAGCGGCTCCTACAATGAGCAGTTCTTC. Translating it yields CAISPTSGSYNEQFF.

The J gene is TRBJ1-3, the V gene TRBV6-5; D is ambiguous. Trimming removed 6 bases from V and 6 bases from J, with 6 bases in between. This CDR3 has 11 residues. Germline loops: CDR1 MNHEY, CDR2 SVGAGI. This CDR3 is CASRRENTIYF. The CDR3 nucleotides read TGTGCCAGCAGGCGGGAAAACACCATATATTTT.

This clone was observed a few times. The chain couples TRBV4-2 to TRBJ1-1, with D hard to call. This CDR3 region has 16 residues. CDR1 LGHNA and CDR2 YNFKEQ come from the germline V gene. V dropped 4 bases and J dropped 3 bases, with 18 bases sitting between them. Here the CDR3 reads CASSRLFGEEDTEAFF. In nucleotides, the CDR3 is TGTGCCAGCAGCCGACTATTCGGGGAGGAGGACACTGAAGCTTTCTTT.

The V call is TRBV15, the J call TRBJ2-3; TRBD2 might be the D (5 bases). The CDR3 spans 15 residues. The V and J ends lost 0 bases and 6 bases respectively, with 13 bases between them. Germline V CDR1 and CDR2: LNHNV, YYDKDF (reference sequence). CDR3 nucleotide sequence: TGTGCCACCAGCAGAGAAAGGTGGGGAGCCGATACGCAGTATTTT. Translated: CATSRERWGADTQYF.

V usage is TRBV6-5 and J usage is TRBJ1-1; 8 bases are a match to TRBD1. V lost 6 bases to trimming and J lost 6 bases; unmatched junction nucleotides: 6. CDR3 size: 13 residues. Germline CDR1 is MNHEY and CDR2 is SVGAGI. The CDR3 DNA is TGTGCCAGCAGCCCTGACAGGGGCCCTGAAGCTTTCTTT. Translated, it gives CASSPDRGPEAFF.

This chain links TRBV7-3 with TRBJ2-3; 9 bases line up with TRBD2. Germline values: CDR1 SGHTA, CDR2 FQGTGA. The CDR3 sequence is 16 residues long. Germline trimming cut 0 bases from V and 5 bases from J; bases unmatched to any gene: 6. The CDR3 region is CASSLTGAGGRDTQYF. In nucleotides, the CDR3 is TGTGCCAGCAGCTTAACGGGGGCGGGGGGGCGAGATACGCAGTATTTT.

For the CDR3, the DNA is TGTGCCAGCAGCGAGCCAGGGGGCGCAGGCACTGAAGCTTTCTTT. Encoded protein: CASSEPGGAGTEAFF. The V call is TRBV7-9, the J call TRBJ1-1; 8 bases fit TRBD1. This CDR3 spans 15 amino acids. V dropped 5 bases and J dropped 4; count of bases not matched to a gene: 9. Germline V gene sequence: CDR1 SEHNR, CDR2 FQNEAQ (reference sequence).

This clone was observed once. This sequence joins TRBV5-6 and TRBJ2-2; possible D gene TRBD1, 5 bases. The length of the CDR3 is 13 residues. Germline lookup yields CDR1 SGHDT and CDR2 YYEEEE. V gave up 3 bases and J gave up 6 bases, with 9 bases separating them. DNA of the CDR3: TGTGCCAGCAGCTGGGGCGTTCCCGGGGAGCTGTTTTTT. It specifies CASSWGVPGELFF.

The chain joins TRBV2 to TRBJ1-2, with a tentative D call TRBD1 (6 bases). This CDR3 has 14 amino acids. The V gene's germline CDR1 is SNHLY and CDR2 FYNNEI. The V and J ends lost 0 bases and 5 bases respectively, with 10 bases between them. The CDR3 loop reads CASSEAPTGYGYTF. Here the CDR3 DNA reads TGTGCCAGCAGTGAAGCGCCAACAGGGTATGGCTACACCTTC. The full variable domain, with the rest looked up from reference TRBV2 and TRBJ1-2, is EPEVTQTPSHQVTQMGQEVILRCVPISNHLYFYWYRQILGQKVEFLVSFYNNEISEKSEIFDDQFSVERPDGSNFTLKIRSTKLEDSAMYFCASSEAPTGYGYTFGSGTRLTVV.

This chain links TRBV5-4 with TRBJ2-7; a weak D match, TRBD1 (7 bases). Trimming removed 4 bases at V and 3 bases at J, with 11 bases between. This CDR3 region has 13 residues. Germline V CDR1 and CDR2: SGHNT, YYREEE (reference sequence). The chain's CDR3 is CASSGGTVYEQYF. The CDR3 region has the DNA TGTGCCAGCAGCGGCGGGACAGTCTACGAGCAGTACTTC. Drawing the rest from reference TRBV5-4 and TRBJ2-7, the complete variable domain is ETGVTQSPTHLIKTRGQQVTLRCSSQSGHNTVSWYQQALGQGPQFIFQYYREEENGRGNFPPRFSGLQFPNYSSELNVNALELDDSALYLCASSGGTVYEQYFGPGTRLTVT.

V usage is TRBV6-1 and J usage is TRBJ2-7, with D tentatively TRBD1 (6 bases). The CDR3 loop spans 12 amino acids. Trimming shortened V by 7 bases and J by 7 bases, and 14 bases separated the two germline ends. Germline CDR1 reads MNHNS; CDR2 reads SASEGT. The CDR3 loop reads CASIDDRLEQYF. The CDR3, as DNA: TGTGCCAGCATCGACGACAGGCTTGAGCAGTACTTC.

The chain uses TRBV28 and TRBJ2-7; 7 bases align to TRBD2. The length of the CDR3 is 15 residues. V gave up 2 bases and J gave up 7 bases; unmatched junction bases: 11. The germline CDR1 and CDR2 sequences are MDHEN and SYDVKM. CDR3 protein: CASSLSGVSSREQYF. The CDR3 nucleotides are TGTGCCAGCAGTTTAAGCGGGGTGAGTTCGCGGGAGCAGTACTTC.

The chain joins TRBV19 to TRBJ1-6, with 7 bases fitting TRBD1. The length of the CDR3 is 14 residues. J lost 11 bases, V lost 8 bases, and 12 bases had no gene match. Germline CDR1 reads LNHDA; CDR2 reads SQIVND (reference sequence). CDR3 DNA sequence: TGTGCCAGTCGGGACAGCGGCTTAGGGCCACCCCTCCACTTT. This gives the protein CASRDSGLGPPLHF.

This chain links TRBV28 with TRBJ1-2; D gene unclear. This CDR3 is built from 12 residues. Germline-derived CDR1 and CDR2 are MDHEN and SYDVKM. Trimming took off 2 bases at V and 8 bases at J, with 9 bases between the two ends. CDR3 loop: CASSLPPRGYTF. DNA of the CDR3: TGTGCCAGCAGTTTACCCCCACGGGGCTACACCTTC.

The CDR3 protein is CASNGHSGNTIYF. The CDR3, as DNA: TGTGCCAGCAACGGACACTCTGGAAACACCATATATTTT. The chain has TRBV2 and TRBJ1-3; possible D gene TRBD1, 5 bases. This CDR3 is built from 13 residues. Germline V gene sequence: CDR1 SNHLY, CDR2 FYNNEI. The ends were cut back, 7 bases at V and 0 bases at J, with 7 bases in the middle.

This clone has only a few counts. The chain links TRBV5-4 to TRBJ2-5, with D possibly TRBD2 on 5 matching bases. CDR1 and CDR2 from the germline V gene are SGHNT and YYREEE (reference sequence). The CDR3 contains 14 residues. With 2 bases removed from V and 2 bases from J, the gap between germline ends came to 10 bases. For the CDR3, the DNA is TGTGCCAGCAGCTTCAACCGGGGTCAAGAGACCCAGTACTTC. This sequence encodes CASSFNRGQETQYF.

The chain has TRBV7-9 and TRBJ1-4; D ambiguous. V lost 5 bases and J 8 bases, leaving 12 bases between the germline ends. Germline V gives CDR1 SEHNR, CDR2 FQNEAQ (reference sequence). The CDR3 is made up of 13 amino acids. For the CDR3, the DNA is TGTGCCAGCAGCACCGGGAGCCTCGAAAAACTGTTTTTT. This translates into CASSTGSLEKLFF.